This T cell receptor beta chain derives from a study of T cells after yellow fever vaccination. The study, taken as a whole, reports: Primary-vaccination clones mostly resurfaced post-booster (about 96% CD4, roughly 90% CD8). The secondary response was weaker, and its peak arrived faster, on day 5 versus 15.

Conversion of TCR transcripts into cDNA relied on 5'RACE template switching, which added a universal primer site and UMIs. Each CDR3 protein is one row after TCRdb ran MiXCR on the 5' RACE reads. The top ten hold around 15% of the sample, which has some 500,000 distinct CDR3 sequences, 13% seen once. For this clonotype: Antigen: not known.

The receptor was isolated from a man under 40 who received the YFV17D yellow fever vaccine. Sequenced material: PBMCs, taken on the day of the yellow fever booster vaccination.

The CDR3 DNA sequence: TGTGCCAGCAGTGAACGGTTCCCGGGGGCGGGCACTGAAGCTTTCTTT. It specifies CASSERFPGAGTEAFF. The J gene is TRBJ1-1, the V gene TRBV2, with D perhaps TRBD1 (6 bases). Trimming shortened V by 2 bases and J by 4 bases, and 17 bases separated the two germline ends. This CDR3 contains 16 residues. Germline V gene lookup returns CDR1 SNHLY and CDR2 FYNNEI.